The table lists the clone carrying this TCR beta chain with a few counts. These data are taken from a study of patients and donors after allogeneic stem cell transplantation. In TCRdb, the RT-PCR reads were re-called with MiXCR into one record per CDR3 protein. The data show hundreds of thousands of distinct CDR3 sequences, approximately 16% seen once. Germline CDR1 is MDHEN and CDR2 is SYDVKM. This CDR3 comprises 14 residues. Losses at the gene ends were 5 bases for V and 5 bases for J; bases not matched to a gene: 6. The clonotype was recovered from a human donor who was either an allogeneic HSCT recipient or a stem cell or donor lymphocyte infusion donor (not recorded which). It is not recorded whose cells these are; they may come from a transplant donor. The sample comprised blood, either unsorted or a sorted T cell fraction (not recorded which). The chain recombines TRBV28 with TRBJ2-7; TRBD2 agrees at 10 bases. CDR3 coding DNA: TGTGCCAGCAGTCCCCTAGCGGGAGTCAACGAGCAGTACTTC. It is translated as CASSPLAGVNEQYF.